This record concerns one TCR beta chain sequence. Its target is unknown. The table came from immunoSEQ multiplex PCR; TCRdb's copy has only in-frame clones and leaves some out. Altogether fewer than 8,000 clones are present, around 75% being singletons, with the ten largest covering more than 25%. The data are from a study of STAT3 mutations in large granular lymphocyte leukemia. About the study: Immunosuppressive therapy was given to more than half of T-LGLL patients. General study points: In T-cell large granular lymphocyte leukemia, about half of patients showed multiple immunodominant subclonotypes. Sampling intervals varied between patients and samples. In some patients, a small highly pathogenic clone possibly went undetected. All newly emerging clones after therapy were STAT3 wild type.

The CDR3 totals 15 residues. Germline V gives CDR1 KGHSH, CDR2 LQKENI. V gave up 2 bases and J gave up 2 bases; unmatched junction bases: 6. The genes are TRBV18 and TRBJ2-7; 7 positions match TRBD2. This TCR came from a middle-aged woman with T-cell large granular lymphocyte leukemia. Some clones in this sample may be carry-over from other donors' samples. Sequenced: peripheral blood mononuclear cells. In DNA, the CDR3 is TGTGCCAGCTCACCAGATAGCGGGTCAACCTACGAGCAGTACTTC. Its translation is CASSPDSGSTYEQYF.